The clone carrying this T cell receptor beta chain was observed once. CDR1 is LGHDT and CDR2 is YNNKEL in the germline V gene (reference sequence). V was cut by 4 bases and J by 4 bases, with 11 bases left in between. The CDR3 is 14 amino acids. This sample is drawn from a study of blood T cell repertoires in COVID-19. Assay: immunoSEQ multiplex PCR; the TCRdb copy retains only in-frame clones and omits some. This sample has 150,000 to 200,000 clones; about three quarters occur once, and the top ten carry about 7.8%. The sample taken for sequencing was peripheral blood. The TCR was taken from a man aged 60-69 years with acute or convalescent COVID-19. This chain links TRBV3-1 (or the pseudogene TRBV3-2) with TRBJ1-5; the D is unclear. CDR3 sequence: CASSPSSGNQPQHF. CDR3 DNA sequence: TGTGCCAGCAGCCCGTCGTCCGGGAATCAGCCCCAGCATTTT.